This TCR beta chain emerged from a study of spatial heterogeneity in lung cancer. At the level of the study: Mean representation of each unique TCR and UMI combination in the raw reads exceeded eight occurrences.

Specified time point: sample taken at primary tumor resection. The CDR3 is made up of 12 amino acids. CDR1 SGHNT and CDR2 YYREEE come from the germline V gene (reference sequence). Trimming took off 8 bases at V and 1 base at J, with 9 bases between the two ends. A unique molecular identifier was carried by every single TCR cDNA molecule. TCRdb called the 5' RACE reads again in MiXCR, with one record for every CDR3 protein. The data show some 7,000 distinct CDR3 sequences, about 6.7% seen once. This clonotype was detected many times. V and J are TRBV5-4 and TRBJ1-1; the D gene is possibly TRBD1 (5 bases). The input for sequencing was PBMCs, taken at surgery. This receptor was obtained from a male donor with early-stage non-small cell lung cancer. The CDR3 loop is CASQGPNTEAFF. DNA for the CDR3: TGTGCCAGTCAGGGTCCGAACACTGAAGCTTTCTTT.